Sequencing of this TCR beta chain was carried out in a study of CXCR4 blockade with PD-1 therapy in pancreatic cancer. Study-level points and caveats: Convergent selection by common tumor antigens was suggested by nucleotide rearrangement counts. Sequencing covered TCRbeta chains only, not alpha chains. Intratumoral clonality (mean approximately 0.13) exceeded healthy blood (more than 0.045) but did not track survival.

Using immunoSEQ multiplex PCR, the repertoire was profiled, and TCRdb retains in-frame clones only, with some absent. The sample records some 1,700 clones, approximately 37% being singletons. The V end was cut by 2 bases, the J end by 7 bases, with 11 bases between. This CDR3 is 13 amino acids long. Germline V gene lookup returns CDR1 KGHSH and CDR2 LQKENI. This clone has more than one count but fewer than ten. Its antigen is not identified. The sample taken for sequencing was tumor tissue. The chain joins TRBV18 to TRBJ1-2; no clear D. This clonotype was sampled from a human donor with pancreatic ductal adenocarcinoma. The DNA for the CDR3 is TGTGCCAGCTCACCAGTCGGGGTCGGTGGCTACACCTTC. Translated: CASSPVGVGGYTF. Using reference TRBV18 and TRBJ1-2 for the parts outside the CDR3, the full variable domain is NAGVMQNPRHLVRRRGQEARLRCSPMKGHSHVYWYRQLPEEGLKFMVYLQKENIIDESGMPKERFSAEFPKEGPSILRIQQVVRGDSAAYFCASSPVGVGGYTFGSGTRLTVV.